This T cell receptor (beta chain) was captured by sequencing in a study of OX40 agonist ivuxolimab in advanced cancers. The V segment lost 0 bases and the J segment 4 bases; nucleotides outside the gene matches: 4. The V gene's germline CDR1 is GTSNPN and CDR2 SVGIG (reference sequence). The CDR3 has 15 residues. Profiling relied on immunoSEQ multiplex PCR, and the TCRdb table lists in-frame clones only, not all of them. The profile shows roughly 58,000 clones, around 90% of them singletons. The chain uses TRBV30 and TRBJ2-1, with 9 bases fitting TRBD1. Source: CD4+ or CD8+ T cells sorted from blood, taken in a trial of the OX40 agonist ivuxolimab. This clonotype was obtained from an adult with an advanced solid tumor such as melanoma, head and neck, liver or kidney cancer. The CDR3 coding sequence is TGTGCCTGGAGTGTCGGACAGGGGTCTTACAATGAGCAGTTCTTC. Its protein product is CAWSVGQGSYNEQFF.